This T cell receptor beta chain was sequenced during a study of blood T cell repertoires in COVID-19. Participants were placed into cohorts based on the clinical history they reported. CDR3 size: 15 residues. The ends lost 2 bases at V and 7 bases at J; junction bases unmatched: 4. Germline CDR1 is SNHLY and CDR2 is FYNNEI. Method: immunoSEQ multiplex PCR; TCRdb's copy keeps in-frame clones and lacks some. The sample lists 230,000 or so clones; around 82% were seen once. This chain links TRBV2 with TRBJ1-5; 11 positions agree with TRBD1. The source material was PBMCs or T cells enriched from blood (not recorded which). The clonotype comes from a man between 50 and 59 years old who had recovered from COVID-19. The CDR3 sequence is CASSERTGGVQPQHF. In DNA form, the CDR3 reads TGTGCCAGCAGTGAACGGACAGGGGGCGTGCAGCCCCAGCATTTT.